A single sample gave rise to the 22 T cell receptor beta chains below, sequenced in a study of blood T cell repertoires in COVID-19. Method: immunoSEQ multiplex PCR; TCRdb's copy keeps in-frame clones and lacks some. The top ten clones hold around 8.3% of a sample with 150,000 to 200,000 clones, 80% to 90% of them seen once. The sample was peripheral blood. Receptors originate from a man aged 55 to 70 with acute or convalescent COVID-19.

The rearrangement uses TRBV5-1 and TRBJ1-1, with a weak D call TRBD1 (5 bases). There are 15 residues in the CDR3. The germline V gene encodes CDR1 SGHRS and CDR2 YFSETQ. The V and J ends lost 0 bases and 4 bases respectively, with 13 bases between them. The CDR3 loop is CASSLGPGWATEAFF. Here the CDR3 DNA reads TGCGCCAGCAGCTTGGGCCCAGGGTGGGCCACTGAAGCTTTCTTT.

The CDR3 DNA follows: TGTGCCAGCAGCCAAGAAGCCAACTATGGCTACACCTTC. It encodes CASSQEANYGYTF. The chain uses TRBV3-1 (or the pseudogene TRBV3-2) and TRBJ1-2; D unclear. The CDR3 covers 13 residues. The V end was cut by 0 bases, the J end by 2 bases, with 4 bases between. Germline values: CDR1 LGHDT, CDR2 YNNKEL (reference sequence).

The gene calls are TRBV6-5 and TRBJ2-7, with 9 bases matching TRBD1. CDR1 is MNHEY and CDR2 is SVGAGI in the germline V gene. V dropped 6 bases and J dropped 4; count of bases not matched to a gene: 10. This CDR3 contains 15 residues. This CDR3 reads CASSRLHGQGYEQYF. For the CDR3, the DNA is TGTGCCAGCAGCCGCCTCCATGGACAGGGGTACGAGCAGTACTTC.

This rearrangement joins TRBV6-5 to TRBJ1-2, with D perhaps TRBD1 (6 bases). The CDR3 has 14 residues. V lost 6 bases and J 5 bases, leaving 16 bases between the germline ends. Germline CDR1 is MNHEY and CDR2 is SVGAGI. The DNA of the CDR3 is TGTGCCAGCAGAGCAGGGGTTGGGATTTATGGCTACACCTTC. As protein: CASRAGVGIYGYTF.

The chain couples TRBV11-1 to TRBJ1-1, with D perhaps matching TRBD1 (5 bases). The CDR3 has 13 amino acids. Germline V gene data show CDR1 as SGHAT and CDR2 as FQDESV (reference sequence). The V end lost 6 bases, the J end lost 4 bases, and 12 bases lay between the germline ends. DNA for the CDR3: TGTGCCAGCAGGTATGTGGGGGGCACTGAAGCTTTCTTT. Amino acids: CASRYVGGTEAFF.

This chain links TRBV5-8 with TRBJ1-6; maybe TRBD1 (6 bases). Looked up from germline, CDR1 is SGHTS and CDR2 is YDEGEE. This CDR3 has 14 amino acids. V was pared by 0 bases and J by 7 bases, with 8 bases between. This CDR3 is CASSLGQGNSPLHF. Written as DNA, the CDR3 is TGTGCCAGCAGCTTGGGCCAGGGGAATTCACCCCTCCACTTT. The full variable domain, rest sourced from reference TRBV5-8 and TRBJ1-6, is EAGVTQSPTHLIKTRGQQATLRCSPISGHTSVYWYQQALGLGLQFLLWYDEGEERNRGNFPPRFSGRQFPNYSSELNVNALELEDSALYLCASSLGQGNSPLHFGNGTRLTVT.

The genes are TRBV14 and TRBJ1-2; D ambiguous. Looked up from germline, CDR1 is SGHDN and CDR2 is FVKESK. The V end lost 0 bases, the J end lost 5 bases, and 7 bases lay between the germline ends. This CDR3 contains 13 residues. The CDR3: CASSQDWQYGYTF. CDR3 nucleotide sequence: TGTGCCAGCAGCCAAGATTGGCAGTATGGCTACACCTTC.

The V gene is TRBV5-1, the J gene TRBJ1-6, with 9 nucleotides matching TRBD1. CDR1 and CDR2 (germline): SGHRS, YFSETQ. The CDR3 totals 16 residues. The V segment lost 3 bases and the J segment 5 bases; nucleotides outside the gene matches: 6. The CDR3 DNA follows: TGCGCCAGCAGCTCAACGGGACAGGGTGATAATTCACCCCTCCACTTT. Its protein is CASSSTGQGDNSPLHF. The whole variable domain, filled in from reference TRBV5-1 and TRBJ1-6, reads KAGVTQTPRYLIKTRGQQVTLSCSPISGHRSVSWYQQTPGQGLQFLFEYFSETQRNKGNFPGRFSGRQFSNSRSEMNVSTLELGDSALYLCASSSTGQGDNSPLHFGNGTRLTVT.

The table lists this clone with a few counts. The chain has TRBV18 and TRBJ2-7, with 7 positions matching TRBD2. This CDR3 region has 15 residues. Germline V gene sequence: CDR1 KGHSH, CDR2 LQKENI. The ends lost 2 bases at V and 6 bases at J; junction bases unmatched: 10. The CDR3 here is CASSPILGGSGEQYF. DNA for the CDR3: TGTGCCAGCTCACCAATTTTAGGCGGGAGCGGCGAGCAGTACTTC.

The rearrangement links TRBV19 to TRBJ2-3; 10 bases align to TRBD1. J gave up 3 bases and V 4 bases, and 7 bases lay outside the gene matches. CDR1 is LNHDA, CDR2 SQIVND, per germline (reference sequence). The CDR3 extends over 16 amino acids. DNA of the CDR3: TGTGCCAGTAGTACTCCACCGGGACAGGGGACAGATACGCAGTATTTT. Its protein product is CASSTPPGQGTDTQYF.

The V gene is TRBV5-1, the J gene TRBJ2-7; 10 nucleotides match TRBD2. V shed 5 bases, J shed 0 bases, and the junction held 5 bases outside the gene matches. The V gene's germline CDR1 is SGHRS and CDR2 YFSETQ. CDR3 length: 15 amino acids. The CDR3 coding sequence is TGCGCCAGCAGTTATCTAGCGGGGGACTCCTACGAGCAGTACTTC. This codes for CASSYLAGDSYEQYF.

The chain is built from TRBV11-1 and TRBJ2-3, with a possible D match to TRBD1 (6 bases). V was clipped by 0 bases and J by 1 base, with 11 bases between them. Looked up from germline, CDR1 is SGHAT and CDR2 is FQDESV (reference sequence). The CDR3 sequence is 16 residues long. CDR3 sequence: CASSLARTERTDTQYF. In nucleotides, the CDR3 is TGTGCCAGCAGCTTAGCAAGGACAGAGCGCACAGATACGCAGTATTTT.

This chain connects TRBV14 to TRBJ2-1; D is possibly TRBD2 (5 bases). The CDR3 covers 15 residues. Germline assignment: CDR1 SGHDN and CDR2 FVKESK. V lost 1 base and J 8 bases, leaving 15 bases between the germline ends. The CDR3 reads CASSQGTSVLDEQFF. For the CDR3, the DNA is TGTGCCAGCAGCCAAGGGACTTCCGTTCTGGATGAGCAGTTCTTC.

The J gene is TRBJ2-1, the V gene TRBV11-2; D might be TRBD1 (6 bases). CDR3 size: 15 residues. CDR1 SGHAT and CDR2 FQNNGV come from the germline V gene. Trimming shortened V by 3 bases and J by 0 bases, and 9 bases separated the two germline ends. CDR3 in amino acids: CASSFGTPSYNEQFF. The CDR3 DNA is TGTGCCAGCAGCTTCGGGACACCCTCCTACAATGAGCAGTTCTTC. Variable domain in full (rest from reference TRBV11-2 and TRBJ2-1): EAGVAQSPRYKIIEKRQSVAFWCNPISGHATLYWYQQILGQGPKLLIQFQNNGVVDDSQLPKDRFSAERLKGVDSTLKIQPAKLEDSAVYLCASSFGTPSYNEQFFGPGTRLTVL.

This chain joins TRBV23-1 and TRBJ1-2; 9 bases line up with TRBD1. TRBV23-1 is known as an ORF, though its function is uncertain. The trim removed 4 bases at V and 8 bases at J, leaving 8 bases unmatched. This CDR3 contains 14 residues. The CDR3 DNA reads as TGCGCCAGCAGTCGAAGGACAGGGGCGGTAGGCTACACCTTC. This translates into CASSRRTGAVGYTF.

This sequence joins TRBV4-2 and TRBJ1-2, with 7 bases that match TRBD1. CDR1 LGHNA and CDR2 YNFKEQ come from the germline V gene. The V and J ends lost 3 bases and 5 bases, in that order; junction bases with no gene match: 3. The CDR3 has 13 amino acids. The CDR3 DNA is TGTGCCAGCAGCCAGACAGGGATGTATGGCTACACCTTC. As protein: CASSQTGMYGYTF.

The chain combines TRBV7-8 with TRBJ2-4; 8 bases match TRBD2. After removal of 5 bases from V and 7 bases from J, the junction contained 22 bases not matched to a gene. The CDR3 runs to 19 residues. The germline gives CDR1 SGHVS, CDR2 FQNEAQ. For the CDR3, the DNA is TGTGCCAGCAGCCCTCCCGGGGGGGGCCGAGCGGGTGGAGGGAACATTCAGTACTTC. Translated: CASSPPGGGRAGGGNIQYF.

As concerns this clone: The same CDR3 arises from other DNA sequences in this sample as well. CDR3 in DNA: TGTGCCAGCAGCGCCGGGACAGGCTACGAGCAGTACTTC. Translation gives CASSAGTGYEQYF. This chain links TRBV9 with TRBJ2-7; TRBD1 aligns across 8 bases. The CDR3 is made up of 13 amino acids. In germline, CDR1 is SGDLS, CDR2 YYNGEE. Trimming removed 3 bases from V and 3 bases from J; junction bases left unmatched: 2.

This clone was found once. As DNA, the CDR3 is TGTGCCAGCAGCCCCCATCCGGGGTCGTACCAAGAGACCCAGTACTTC. It codes for CASSPHPGSYQETQYF. The chain joins TRBV9 to TRBJ2-5, with D possibly being TRBD2 (5 bases). The V gene lost 4 bases and the J gene lost 0 bases, with 16 bases spanning the gap. This CDR3 contains 16 residues. Germline-derived CDR1 and CDR2 are SGDLS and YYNGEE.

This sequence joins TRBV10-2 and TRBJ2-1, with 13 positions matching TRBD2. CDR3 length: 15 residues. Germline lookup yields CDR1 WSHSY and CDR2 SAAADI. Losses at the gene ends were 10 bases for V and 2 bases for J; bases not matched to a gene: 5. CDR3 DNA sequence: TGCGCCACTAGACTAGCGGGAGGTACCTACAATGAGCAGTTCTTC. Translation gives CATRLAGGTYNEQFF.

The rearrangement uses TRBV7-3 and TRBJ1-1; no clear D. Per germline, CDR1 SGHTA and CDR2 FQGTGA. Trimming stripped 0 bases from V and 4 bases from J, with 9 bases between. The CDR3 has 14 amino acids. The chain's CDR3 is CASSLTSAGTEAFF. CDR3 sequence (DNA): TGTGCCAGCAGCTTAACCTCGGCGGGCACTGAAGCTTTCTTT.

The rearrangement joins TRBV30 to TRBJ2-3; 8 bases fit TRBD2. CDR3 length: 15 amino acids. Trimming took 4 bases from V and 4 from J; bases not matched to a gene: 10. Germline V gene data show CDR1 as GTSNPN and CDR2 as SVGIG (reference sequence). The CDR3 region is CAWTRSGSLADTQYF. The DNA for the CDR3 is TGTGCCTGGACCAGGAGCGGGAGCCTTGCAGATACGCAGTATTTT.